The rows below give T cell receptor beta chains drawn from one sample of a study of post-analysis software for immune sequencing data. TCRdb itself ran the PCR reads through MiXCR, one entry per CDR3 protein. Of 380,000 or so distinct CDR3 sequences in the sample, roughly 30% are singletons; the top ten hold under 15%. Sequences were obtained from blood. These receptors were collected from a girl aged 10 to 17 with multiple sclerosis. Both conserved end residues are part of each CDR3. Fields, in order: V gene, D gene, J gene, CDR3 length, clone size, CDR3 protein, CDR3 DNA. A D gene is named only where the DNA matches it firmly. Size is omitted from some rows. Given values are once, few, many or a class for expanded clones.

v_call: TRBV7-3; d_call: -; j_call: TRBJ2-1; cdr3_length: 13; clone_size: -; cdr3_aa: CASSLISSHEQFF; cdr3_nt: TGTGCCAGCAGCTTAATATCTAGTCATGAGCAGTTCTTC
v_call: TRBV5-1; d_call: -; j_call: TRBJ2-1; cdr3_length: 16; clone_size: -; cdr3_aa: CASRLGSESSYNEQFF; cdr3_nt: TGCGCCAGCCGCCTCGGCTCTGAAAGCTCCTACAATGAGCAGTTCTTC
v_call: TRBV11-2; d_call: -; j_call: TRBJ2-3; cdr3_length: 16; clone_size: -; cdr3_aa: CASSFLLGTEGNTQYF; cdr3_nt: TGTGCCAGCAGCTTTCTCCTCGGCACCGAGGGGAATACGCAGTATTTT
v_call: TRBV12-3/TRBV12-4; d_call: -; j_call: TRBJ1-5; cdr3_length: 14; clone_size: -; cdr3_aa: CASSSKGGNQPQHF; cdr3_nt: TGTGCCAGCAGTTCGAAGGGGGGCAATCAGCCCCAGCATTTT
v_call: TRBV5-1; d_call: -; j_call: TRBJ2-6; cdr3_length: 17; clone_size: -; cdr3_aa: CASSLMQGTSGANVLTF; cdr3_nt: TGCGCCAGCAGCTTAATGCAGGGGACCTCTGGGGCCAACGTCCTGACTTTC
v_call: TRBV4-3; d_call: TRBD1; j_call: TRBJ2-1; cdr3_length: 16; clone_size: -; cdr3_aa: CANSQGTGTESGEQFF; cdr3_nt: TGCGCCAACAGCCAAGGGACCGGGACAGAGTCCGGTGAGCAGTTCTTC
v_call: TRBV6-2/TRBV6-3; d_call: -; j_call: TRBJ2-7; cdr3_length: 12; clone_size: -; cdr3_aa: CASKTSLGEQYF; cdr3_nt: TGTGCCAGCAAAACTTCTTTGGGCGAGCAGTACTTC
v_call: TRBV9; d_call: -; j_call: TRBJ2-4; cdr3_length: 16; clone_size: -; cdr3_aa: CAGSVDGALQSNIQYF; cdr3_nt: TGTGCCGGCAGCGTAGACGGGGCGCTCCAAAGCAACATTCAGTACTTC
v_call: TRBV12-3/TRBV12-4; d_call: -; j_call: TRBJ2-7; cdr3_length: 14; clone_size: -; cdr3_aa: CASSPMGQSYEQYF; cdr3_nt: TGTGCCAGCAGTCCGATGGGGCAGTCCTACGAGCAGTACTTC
v_call: TRBV7-9; d_call: TRBD2; j_call: TRBJ2-1; cdr3_length: 15; clone_size: -; cdr3_aa: CASIRRGGMGGEQFF; cdr3_nt: TGTGCCAGCATTCGGCGGGGGGGCATGGGGGGTGAGCAGTTCTTC
v_call: TRBV27; d_call: TRBD1; j_call: TRBJ1-6; cdr3_length: 16; clone_size: -; cdr3_aa: CASSRDRGRFDSPLHF; cdr3_nt: TGTGCCAGCAGCCGGGACAGGGGGCGGTTCGATTCACCCCTCCACTTT
v_call: TRBV10-3; d_call: -; j_call: TRBJ2-3; cdr3_length: 13; clone_size: few; cdr3_aa: CAISELKTDTQYF; cdr3_nt: TGTGCCATCAGTGAGTTAAAGACAGATACGCAGTATTTT
v_call: TRBV25-1; d_call: TRBD2; j_call: TRBJ2-2; cdr3_length: 19; clone_size: -; cdr3_aa: CASSGDALLAGENTGELFF; cdr3_nt: TGTGCCAGCAGTGGGGACGCCCTATTAGCGGGGGAAAACACCGGGGAGCTGTTTTTT
v_call: TRBV24-1; d_call: TRBD1; j_call: TRBJ2-1; cdr3_length: 16; clone_size: -; cdr3_aa: CAPSDPAGTGIDEQFF; cdr3_nt: TGTGCCCCCAGTGACCCTGCCGGGACAGGGATCGATGAGCAGTTCTTC
v_call: TRBV29-1; d_call: -; j_call: TRBJ1-2; cdr3_length: 11; clone_size: -; cdr3_aa: CSVGQGIGHTF; cdr3_nt: -
v_call: TRBV7-9; d_call: TRBD2; j_call: TRBJ2-1; cdr3_length: 15; clone_size: -; cdr3_aa: CASSRQLAEDNEQFF; cdr3_nt: TGTGCCAGCAGCCGCCAACTAGCGGAGGACAATGAGCAGTTCTTC
v_call: TRBV5-4; d_call: -; j_call: TRBJ2-7; cdr3_length: 14; clone_size: few; cdr3_aa: CASSSQGRPYEQYF; cdr3_nt: TGTGCCAGCAGCAGCCAGGGGAGACCCTACGAGCAGTACTTC
v_call: TRBV7-2; d_call: -; j_call: TRBJ2-5; cdr3_length: 16; clone_size: few; cdr3_aa: CASSLVRGGFRETQYF; cdr3_nt: TGTGCCAGCAGCTTAGTAAGGGGGGGCTTCAGAGAGACCCAGTACTTC
v_call: TRBV6-5; d_call: TRBD1; j_call: TRBJ2-7; cdr3_length: 14; clone_size: -; cdr3_aa: CAIRKGGESYEQYF; cdr3_nt: TGTGCCATCAGGAAAGGGGGCGAGTCCTACGAGCAGTACTTC
v_call: TRBV7-2; d_call: TRBD1; j_call: TRBJ1-5; cdr3_length: 17; clone_size: -; cdr3_aa: CASSLAGRGGFFQPQHF; cdr3_nt: TGTGCCAGCAGCTTAGCGGGCAGGGGGGGATTCTTTCAGCCCCAGCATTTT
v_call: TRBV4-1; d_call: TRBD1; j_call: TRBJ1-5; cdr3_length: 16; clone_size: -; cdr3_aa: CASSQDETGFNQPQHF; cdr3_nt: TGCGCCAGCAGCCAAGACGAGACAGGGTTCAATCAGCCCCAGCATTTT
v_call: TRBV7-2; d_call: -; j_call: TRBJ2-7; cdr3_length: 12; clone_size: -; cdr3_aa: CASRDASYEQYF; cdr3_nt: TGTGCCAGCCGGGACGCTTCCTACGAGCAGTACTTC
v_call: TRBV10-3; d_call: TRBD1; j_call: TRBJ1-1; cdr3_length: 14; clone_size: once; cdr3_aa: CAITDGTGRTEAFF; cdr3_nt: TGTGCCATCACTGACGGGACAGGGAGGACTGAAGCTTTCTTT
v_call: TRBV7-9; d_call: TRBD2; j_call: TRBJ2-1; cdr3_length: 17; clone_size: once; cdr3_aa: CASSWRRMRGGNNEQFF; cdr3_nt: TGTGCCAGCAGCTGGCGTAGGATGCGGGGGGGTAACAATGAGCAGTTCTTC
v_call: TRBV29-1; d_call: TRBD2; j_call: TRBJ2-5; cdr3_length: 17; clone_size: many; cdr3_aa: CSVEGLVAGDNQETQYF; cdr3_nt: TGCAGCGTTGAAGGATTGGTAGCGGGGGACAATCAAGAGACCCAGTACTTC
v_call: TRBV28; d_call: -; j_call: TRBJ2-3; cdr3_length: 15; clone_size: -; cdr3_aa: CASSSGAGALDTQYF; cdr3_nt: TGTGCCAGCAGTTCGGGGGCGGGGGCCTTAGATACGCAGTATTTT
v_call: TRBV2; d_call: -; j_call: TRBJ1-1; cdr3_length: 18; clone_size: few; cdr3_aa: CASSEGPNRVGGDTEAFF; cdr3_nt: TGTGCCAGCAGTGAGGGCCCCAATCGAGTGGGAGGGGACACTGAAGCTTTCTTT
v_call: TRBV6-5; d_call: -; j_call: TRBJ1-2; cdr3_length: 13; clone_size: -; cdr3_aa: CASSYRQNYGYTF; cdr3_nt: TGTGCCAGCAGTTATCGGCAGAACTATGGCTACACCTTC
v_call: TRBV25-1; d_call: -; j_call: TRBJ2-3; cdr3_length: 13; clone_size: -; cdr3_aa: CASSESGQRTQYF; cdr3_nt: TGTGCCAGCAGTGAATCCGGACAGAGGACGCAGTATTTT